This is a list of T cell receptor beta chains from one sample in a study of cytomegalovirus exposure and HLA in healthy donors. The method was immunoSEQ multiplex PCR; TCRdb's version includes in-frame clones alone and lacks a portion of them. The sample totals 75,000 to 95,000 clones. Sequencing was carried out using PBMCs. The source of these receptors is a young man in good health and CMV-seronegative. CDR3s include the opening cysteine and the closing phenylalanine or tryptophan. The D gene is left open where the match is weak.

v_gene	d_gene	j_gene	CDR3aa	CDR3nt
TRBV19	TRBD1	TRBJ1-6	CASSIRGLNSPLHF	TGTGCCAGTAGTATCAGGGGGCTTAATTCACCCCTCCACTTT
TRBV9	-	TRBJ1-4	CASSVTGNNEKLFF	TGTGCCAGCAGCGTAACAGGGAACAATGAAAAACTGTTTTTT
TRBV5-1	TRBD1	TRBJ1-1	CASSPLQGWAEAFF	TGCGCCAGCAGCCCACTACAGGGGTGGGCTGAAGCTTTCTTT
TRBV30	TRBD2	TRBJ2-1	CAWSLGSGRAYNEQFF	TGTGCCTGGAGTCTCGGAAGCGGGAGGGCCTACAATGAGCAGTTCTTC
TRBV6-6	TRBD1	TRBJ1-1	CASTQGGRANTEAFF	TGTGCCAGCACCCAGGGGGGCAGAGCGAACACTGAAGCTTTCTTT
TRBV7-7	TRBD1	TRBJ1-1	CASSYGTGNSNTEAFF	TGTGCTAGCAGCTACGGGACAGGGAATTCGAACACTGAAGCTTTCTTT
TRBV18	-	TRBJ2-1	CASSPYSYRDEQFF	TGTGCCAGCTCACCGTACTCCTACAGGGATGAGCAGTTCTTC
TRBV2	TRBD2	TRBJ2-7	CASSDALAGTTYEQYF	TGTGCCAGCAGTGACGCTCTAGCGGGAACTACCTACGAGCAGTACTTC
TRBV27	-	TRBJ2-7	CASTLTGGLSEQYF	TGTGCCAGCACCCTGACAGGTGGGCTCTCCGAGCAGTACTTC
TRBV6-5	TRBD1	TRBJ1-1	CASMEVRGRAPQF	TGTGCCAGCATGGAAGTCAGGGGGCGAGCGCCACAATTT
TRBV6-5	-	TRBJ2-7	CASSYVGGGYEQYF	TGTGCCAGCAGTTACGTAGGGGGGGGATACGAGCAGTACTTC
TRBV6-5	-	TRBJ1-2	CASRPTGYGYTF	TGTGCCAGCAGACCAACGGGATATGGCTACACCTTC
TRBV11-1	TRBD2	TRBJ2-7	CASSPGTSFSYEQYF	TGTGCCAGCAGCCCCGGGACTAGCTTTTCCTACGAGCAGTACTTC
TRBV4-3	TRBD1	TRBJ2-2	CASSQGWTGLLANTGELFF	TGCGCCAGCAGCCAAGGGTGGACAGGGCTCCTCGCGAACACCGGGGAGCTGTTTTTT
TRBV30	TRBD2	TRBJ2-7	CAWSSPGTSPYF	TGTGCCTGGAGTTCCCCTGGGACTAGCCCCTACTTC
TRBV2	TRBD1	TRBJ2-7	CASSESRGPYEQYF	TGTGCCAGCAGTGAAAGCAGGGGGCCCTACGAGCAGTACTTC
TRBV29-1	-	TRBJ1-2	CSAGSNYGYTF	TGCAGCGCGGGATCAAACTATGGCTACACCTTC